This T cell receptor beta chain was recorded in a study of vaccination effects on CD4 cells after COVID-19. Looking at the study overall: Researchers obtained post-vaccine samples at a median of 72 days past the second dose.

The length of the CDR3 is 14 residues. In germline, CDR1 is SGHRS, CDR2 YFSETQ. Profiling relied on immunoSEQ multiplex PCR, and the TCRdb table lists in-frame clones only, not all of them. The table records 20,000 to 30,000 clones, around four fifths of them present only once. For this clone: Its antigen is unidentified. The junction departs from germline at one end; a sequencing error may be responsible.

Antigen-specific CD4+ T cell clonotypes were called by their expansion after viral peptide-pool culture in ViraFEST. Scientists isolated CD4+ T cells after a roughly 9-day culture period ended. BNT162b2 vaccine or mRNA-1273 vaccine was given to participants in two doses. Sequences were derived from CD4+ T cells from PBMCs cultured with HCoV-NL63 spike peptides, sampled after COVID-19 vaccination. The origin of this receptor is a human donor who received a COVID-19 vaccine. This sequence joins TRBV5-1 and TRBJ1-2, with D tentatively TRBD1 (6 bases). The CDR3 reads CASSLGTGLWSYTF. The CDR3 region has the DNA TGCGCCAGCAGTTTGGGTACAGGGCTATGGAGCTACACCTTC. The whole variable domain, remainder taken from reference TRBV5-1 and TRBJ1-2, is KAGVTQTPRYLIKTRGQQVTLSCSPISGHRSVSWYQQTPGQGLQFLFEYFSETQRNKGNFPGRFSGRQFSNSRSEMNVSTLELGDSALYLCASSLGTGLWSYTFGSGTRLTVV.